This paragraph reports one T cell receptor beta chain. This receptor's antigen is unknown. The input lacks base qualities; no much larger clone sits a single base away. CDR1 and CDR2 are drawn from the germline V gene: SGHRS, YFSETQ. V and J are trimmed by 3 bases and 3 bases, and the gene matches miss 4 bases of the junction. The CDR3 spans 15 residues, from the cysteine through the phenylalanine. The read is trimmed to its CDR3 DNA, 45 bases read in frame from base 1. The immunoSEQ Assay, a bias-controlled multiplex PCR, was used to amplify TCRbeta CDR3 regions from genomic DNA. On the authors' methods: Nucleated cell counts per sample were estimated from amplification of reference gene primers within the assay. To quantify the absolute abundance of each unique TCRbeta CDR3 rearrangement, sequence reads were collapsed and filtered. For each sample, productive Simpson clonality was calculated by taking the square root of Simpson's diversity index across productive rearrangements. TCRdb holds this immuneACCESS table with in-frame rearrangements only. Some clones are missing; in checked studies, unresolved V genes explain under half, and the rest has no known cause. The V and J calls and the clone size are those of that table, but D and trimming were determined from the DNA. The sample data list fewer than 200,000 clones, and 70% to 90% of these were observed just once. Roughly 1% of the sample goes to the ten largest clones.

The entry originates in a study of blood T cell repertoires in COVID-19 (dated by TCRdb to about 2020). For context, the study as a whole: Samples from collaborators originated in the United States, Italy and Spain and spanned both the acute and convalescent phases of COVID-19. The prospective study material was composed of cDNA or gDNA derived from T cells, B-cell-depleted T cells, or PBMCs. Deeply sampled blood TCRbeta repertoires from subjects exposed to, actively infected with, or recovered from COVID-19 were included in the dataset. The repertoires were released in a freely available public database intended as a resource for research on the immune response to SARS-CoV-2. The samples were drawn from two sources: the first 160 participants of the ongoing ImmuneRACE study, and 1,200 or so subjects contributed by 6 global collaborators. A de-identified subject ID, COVID-19 status, age in years and sex were almost always included in the sample metadata. Where available, HLA class I and class II types were obtained from metadata supplied by the sample provider rather than from assay-based typing.

Overall study outcomes, separate from this receptor: How much clinical and demographic metadata was included differed by source and by participant, and the metadata was provided uncurated.

Each collaborating institution followed its own protocols to collect whole blood in K2EDTA tubes. For TCRbeta analysis, collaborators shipped samples in one of three forms: frozen whole blood, isolated PBMCs, or DNA extracted from either of those sample types. Material for sequencing was peripheral blood. The sequence was collected from a man aged 35 to 55 with acute or convalescent COVID-19. This chain joins TRBV5-1 to TRBJ1-4; a stretch of 8 junction bases matches TRBD1. The CDR3 here reads CASSSTGGSNEKLFF. The DNA reads as follows: TGCGCCAGCAGCTCAACAGGGGGGTCTAATGAAAAACTGTTTTTT.